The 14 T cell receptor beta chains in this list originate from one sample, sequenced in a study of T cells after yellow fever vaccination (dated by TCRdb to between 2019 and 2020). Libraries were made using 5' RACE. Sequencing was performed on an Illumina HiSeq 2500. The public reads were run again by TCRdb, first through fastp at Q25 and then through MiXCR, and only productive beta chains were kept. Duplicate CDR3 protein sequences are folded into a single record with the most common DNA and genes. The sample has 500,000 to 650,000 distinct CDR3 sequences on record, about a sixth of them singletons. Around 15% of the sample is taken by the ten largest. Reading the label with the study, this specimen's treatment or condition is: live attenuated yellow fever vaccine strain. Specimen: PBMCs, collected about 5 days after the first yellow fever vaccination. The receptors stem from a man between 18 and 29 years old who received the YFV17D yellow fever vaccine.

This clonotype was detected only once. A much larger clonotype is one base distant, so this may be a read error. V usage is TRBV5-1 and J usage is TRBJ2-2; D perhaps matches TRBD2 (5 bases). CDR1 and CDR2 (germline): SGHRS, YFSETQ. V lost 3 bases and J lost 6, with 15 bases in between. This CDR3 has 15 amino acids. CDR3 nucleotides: TGCGCCAGCAGCTCGACTACAGTAGGCGCCGGGGAGCTGTTTTTT. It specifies CASSSTTVGAGELFF.

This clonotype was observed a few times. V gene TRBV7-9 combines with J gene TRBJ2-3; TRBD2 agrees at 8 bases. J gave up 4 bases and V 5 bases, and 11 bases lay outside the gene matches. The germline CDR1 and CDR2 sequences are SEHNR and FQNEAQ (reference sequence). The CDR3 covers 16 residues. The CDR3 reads CASSPQSSGGADTQYF. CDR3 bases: TGTGCCAGCAGCCCGCAGTCCAGCGGGGGCGCAGATACGCAGTATTTT.

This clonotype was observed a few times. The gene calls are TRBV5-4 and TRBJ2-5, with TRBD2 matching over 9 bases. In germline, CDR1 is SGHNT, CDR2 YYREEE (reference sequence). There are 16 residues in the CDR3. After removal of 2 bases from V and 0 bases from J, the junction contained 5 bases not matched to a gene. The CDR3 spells CASSLPTSGYQETQYF. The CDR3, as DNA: TGTGCCAGCAGCTTACCGACTAGCGGCTACCAAGAGACCCAGTACTTC.

The CDR3, as DNA: TGTGCCATCAGACCGGAAGCCGGGACAGCCCCCTATGGCTACACCTTC. Translated, it gives CAIRPEAGTAPYGYTF. The rearrangement links TRBV10-3 to TRBJ1-2; 7 nucleotides match TRBD1. Trimming cost V 6 bases and J 4 bases; bases outside gene matches: 14. This CDR3 region has 16 residues. The germline CDR1 and CDR2 sequences are ENHRY and SYGVKD.

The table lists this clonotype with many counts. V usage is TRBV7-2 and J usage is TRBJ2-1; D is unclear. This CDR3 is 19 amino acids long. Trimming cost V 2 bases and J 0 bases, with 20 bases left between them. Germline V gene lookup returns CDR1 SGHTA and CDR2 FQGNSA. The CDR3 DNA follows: TGTGCCAGCAGCTTACGCTCTAGAGGCTTTCTGAGCTCCTACAATGAGCAGTTCTTC. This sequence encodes CASSLRSRGFLSSYNEQFF.

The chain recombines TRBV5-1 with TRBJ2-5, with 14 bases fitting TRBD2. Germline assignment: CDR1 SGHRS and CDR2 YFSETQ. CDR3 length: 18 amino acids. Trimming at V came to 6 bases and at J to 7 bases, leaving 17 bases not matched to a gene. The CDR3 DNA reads TGCGCCAGCAACGGACTAGCGGGGGGATCCCGGGCGTCTCGGACCCAGTACTTC. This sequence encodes CASNGLAGGSRASRTQYF.

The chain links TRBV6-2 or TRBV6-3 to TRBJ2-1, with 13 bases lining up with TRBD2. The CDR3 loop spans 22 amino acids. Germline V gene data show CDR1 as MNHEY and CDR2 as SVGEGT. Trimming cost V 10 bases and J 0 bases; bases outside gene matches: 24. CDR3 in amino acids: CATTPRLPRTSGGQSSYNEQFF. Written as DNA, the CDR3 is TGTGCCACCACTCCTCGACTACCTAGGACTAGCGGGGGTCAGAGCTCCTACAATGAGCAGTTCTTC.

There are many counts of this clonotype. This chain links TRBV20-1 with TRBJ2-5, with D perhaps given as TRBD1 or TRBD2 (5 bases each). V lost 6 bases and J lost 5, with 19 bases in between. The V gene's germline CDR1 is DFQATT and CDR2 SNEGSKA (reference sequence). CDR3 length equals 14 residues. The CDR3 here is CSAPRQRGEETQYF. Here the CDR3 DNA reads TGCAGTGCCCCACGTCAGAGGGGTGAGGAGACCCAGTACTTC.

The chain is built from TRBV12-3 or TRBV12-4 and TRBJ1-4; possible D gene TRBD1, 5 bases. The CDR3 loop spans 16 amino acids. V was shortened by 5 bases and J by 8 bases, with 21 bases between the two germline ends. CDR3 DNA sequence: TGTGCCAGCAGTCCTTCCGCGGACACTCGGGAGGAAAAACTGTTTTTT. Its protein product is CASSPSADTREEKLFF.

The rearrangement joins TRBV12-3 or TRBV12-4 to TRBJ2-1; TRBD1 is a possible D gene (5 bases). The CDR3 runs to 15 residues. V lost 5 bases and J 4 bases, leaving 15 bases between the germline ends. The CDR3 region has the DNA TGTGCCAGCAGTACACCCAGACGACAGTACAATGAGCAGTTCTTC. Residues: CASSTPRRQYNEQFF.

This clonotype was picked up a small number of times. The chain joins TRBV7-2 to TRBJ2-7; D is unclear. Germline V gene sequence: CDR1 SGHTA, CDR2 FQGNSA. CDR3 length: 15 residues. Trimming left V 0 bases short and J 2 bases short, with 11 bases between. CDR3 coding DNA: TGTGCCAGCAGCTTAGCTCTGGGCCAAACCTACGAGCAGTACTTC. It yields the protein CASSLALGQTYEQYF. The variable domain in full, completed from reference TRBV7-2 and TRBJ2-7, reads GAGVSQSPSNKVTEKGKDVELRCDPISGHTALYWYRQSLGQGLEFLIYFQGNSAPDKSGLPSDRFSAERTGGSVSTLTIQRTQQEDSAVYLCASSLALGQTYEQYFGPGTRLTVT.

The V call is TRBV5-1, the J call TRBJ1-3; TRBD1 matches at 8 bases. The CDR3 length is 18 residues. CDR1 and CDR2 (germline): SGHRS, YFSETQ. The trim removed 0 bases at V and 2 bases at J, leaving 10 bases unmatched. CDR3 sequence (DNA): TGCGCCAGCAGCTTGGTCGCAGGGGGCGACTCAACTGGAAACACCATATATTTT. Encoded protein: CASSLVAGGDSTGNTIYF.

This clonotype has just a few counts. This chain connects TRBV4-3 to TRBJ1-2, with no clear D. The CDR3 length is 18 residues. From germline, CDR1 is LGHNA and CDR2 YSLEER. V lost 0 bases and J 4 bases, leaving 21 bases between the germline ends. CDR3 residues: CASSQEGLRDLSSYGYTF. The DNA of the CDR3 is TGCGCCAGCAGCCAAGAGGGCCTCCGAGACCTTTCCTCCTATGGCTACACCTTC.

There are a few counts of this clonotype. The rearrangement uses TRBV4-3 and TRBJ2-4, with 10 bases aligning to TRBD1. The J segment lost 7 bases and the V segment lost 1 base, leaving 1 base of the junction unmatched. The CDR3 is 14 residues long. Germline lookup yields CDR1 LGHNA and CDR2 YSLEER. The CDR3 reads CASSQGTGGNIQYF. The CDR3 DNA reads TGCGCCAGCAGCCAAGGGACAGGGGGGAACATTCAGTACTTC.